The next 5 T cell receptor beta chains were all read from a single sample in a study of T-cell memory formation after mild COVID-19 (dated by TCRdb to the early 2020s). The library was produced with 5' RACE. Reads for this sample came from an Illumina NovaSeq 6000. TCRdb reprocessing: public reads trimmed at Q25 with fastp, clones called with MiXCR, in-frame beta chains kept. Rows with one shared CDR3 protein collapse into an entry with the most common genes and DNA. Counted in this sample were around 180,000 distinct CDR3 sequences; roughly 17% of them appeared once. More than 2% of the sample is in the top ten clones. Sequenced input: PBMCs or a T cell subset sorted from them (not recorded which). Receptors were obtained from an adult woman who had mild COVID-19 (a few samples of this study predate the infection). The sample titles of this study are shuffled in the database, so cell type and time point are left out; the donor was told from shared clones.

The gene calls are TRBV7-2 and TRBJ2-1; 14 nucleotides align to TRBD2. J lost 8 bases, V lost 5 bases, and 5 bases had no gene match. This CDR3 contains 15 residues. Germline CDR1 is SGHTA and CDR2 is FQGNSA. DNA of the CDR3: TGTGCCAGCAGCACGCCGGGACTAGCGGGAGATGAGCAGTTCTTC. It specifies CASSTPGLAGDEQFF.

CDR3 residues: CATSRDGTGQFF. Written as DNA, the CDR3 is TGTGCCACCAGCAGAGATGGGACAGGACAGTTCTTC. This rearrangement joins TRBV15 to TRBJ2-1; 8 bases line up with TRBD1. Looked up from germline, CDR1 is LNHNV and CDR2 is YYDKDF (reference sequence). The ends lost 0 bases at V and 13 bases at J; junction bases unmatched: 2. The CDR3 runs to 12 residues.

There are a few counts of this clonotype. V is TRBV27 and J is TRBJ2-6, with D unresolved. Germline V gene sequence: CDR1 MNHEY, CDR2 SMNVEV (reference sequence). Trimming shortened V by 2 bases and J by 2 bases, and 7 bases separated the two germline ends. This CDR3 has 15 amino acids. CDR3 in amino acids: CASSLRAAGANVLTF. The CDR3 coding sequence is TGTGCCAGCAGTTTAAGGGCGGCTGGGGCCAACGTCCTGACTTTC.

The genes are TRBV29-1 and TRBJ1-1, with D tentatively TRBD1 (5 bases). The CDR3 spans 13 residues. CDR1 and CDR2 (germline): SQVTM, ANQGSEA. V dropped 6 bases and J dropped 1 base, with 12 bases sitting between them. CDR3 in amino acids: CSVHRGQNTEAFF. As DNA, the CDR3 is TGCAGCGTCCACCGCGGACAGAACACTGAAGCTTTCTTT.

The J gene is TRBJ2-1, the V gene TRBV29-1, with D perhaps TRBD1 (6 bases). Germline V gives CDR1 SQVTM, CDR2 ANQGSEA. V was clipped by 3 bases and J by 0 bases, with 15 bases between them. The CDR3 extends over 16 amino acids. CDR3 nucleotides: TGCAGCGTTGACAACAGGGTCCGGAGCTCCTACAATGAGCAGTTCTTC. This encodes CSVDNRVRSSYNEQFF.